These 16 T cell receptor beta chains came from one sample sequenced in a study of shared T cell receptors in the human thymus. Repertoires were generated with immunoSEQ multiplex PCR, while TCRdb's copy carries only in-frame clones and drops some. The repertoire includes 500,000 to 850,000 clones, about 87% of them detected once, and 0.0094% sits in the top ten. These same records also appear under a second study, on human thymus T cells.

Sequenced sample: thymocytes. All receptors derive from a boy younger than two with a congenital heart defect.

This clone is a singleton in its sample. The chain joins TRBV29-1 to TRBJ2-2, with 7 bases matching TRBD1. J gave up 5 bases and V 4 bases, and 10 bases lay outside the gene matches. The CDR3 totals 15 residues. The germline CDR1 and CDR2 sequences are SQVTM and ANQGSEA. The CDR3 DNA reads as TGCAGCGTTGCCGCCCTCGACAGGGAAACCGGGGAGCTGTTTTTT. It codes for CSVAALDRETGELFF.

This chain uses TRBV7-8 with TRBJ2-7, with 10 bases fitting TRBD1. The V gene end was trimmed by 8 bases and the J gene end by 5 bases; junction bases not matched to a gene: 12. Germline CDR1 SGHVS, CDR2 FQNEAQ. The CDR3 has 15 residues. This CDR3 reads CASLEGGTGVHEQYF. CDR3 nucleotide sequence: TGTGCCAGCCTCGAAGGGGGGACAGGGGTACACGAGCAGTACTTC. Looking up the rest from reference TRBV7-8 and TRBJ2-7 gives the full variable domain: GAGVSQSPRYKVAKRGQDVALRCDPISGHVSLFWYQQALGQGPEFLTYFQNEAQLDKSGLPSDRFFAERPEGSVSTLKIQRTQQEDSAVYLCASLEGGTGVHEQYFGPGTRLTVT.

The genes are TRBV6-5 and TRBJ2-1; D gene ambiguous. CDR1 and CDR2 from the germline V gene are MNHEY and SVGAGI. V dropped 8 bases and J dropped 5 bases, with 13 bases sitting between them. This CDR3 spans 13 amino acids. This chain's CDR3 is CASEQEGHNEQFF. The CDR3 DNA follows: TGTGCCAGCGAGCAGGAAGGCCACAATGAGCAGTTCTTC.

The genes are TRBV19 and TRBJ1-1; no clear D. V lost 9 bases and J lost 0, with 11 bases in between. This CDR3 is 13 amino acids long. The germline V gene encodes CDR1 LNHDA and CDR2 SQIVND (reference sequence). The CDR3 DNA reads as TGTGCCAGCTGGGAGTCCATGAACACTGAAGCTTTCTTT. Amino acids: CASWESMNTEAFF. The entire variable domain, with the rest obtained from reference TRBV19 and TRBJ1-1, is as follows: DGGITQSPKYLFRKEGQNVTLSCEQNLNHDAMYWYRQDPGQGLRLIYYSQIVNDFQKGDIAEGYSVSREKKESFPLTVTSAQKNPTAFYLCASWESMNTEAFFGQGTRLTVV.

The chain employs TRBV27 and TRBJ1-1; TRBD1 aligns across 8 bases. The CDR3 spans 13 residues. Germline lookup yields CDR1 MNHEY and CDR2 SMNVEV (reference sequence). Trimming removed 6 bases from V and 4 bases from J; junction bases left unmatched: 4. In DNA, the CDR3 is TGTGCCAGCAGGCGTCAGGGGGCCACTGAAGCTTTCTTT. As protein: CASRRQGATEAFF.

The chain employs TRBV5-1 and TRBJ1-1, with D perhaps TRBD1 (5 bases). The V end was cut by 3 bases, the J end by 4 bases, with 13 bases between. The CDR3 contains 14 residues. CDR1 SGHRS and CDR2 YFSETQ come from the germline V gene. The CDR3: CASSSSGSSTEAFF. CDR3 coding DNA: TGCGCCAGCAGCTCGTCAGGGTCGAGCACTGAAGCTTTCTTT.

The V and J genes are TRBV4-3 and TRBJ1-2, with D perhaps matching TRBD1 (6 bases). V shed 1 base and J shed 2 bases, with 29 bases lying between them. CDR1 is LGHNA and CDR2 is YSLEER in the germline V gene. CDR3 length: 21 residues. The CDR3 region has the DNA TGCGCCAGCAGCCAAGTGACCCCGGGAACCCGGACAGTCCTTTACAACTATGGCTACACCTTC. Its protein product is CASSQVTPGTRTVLYNYGYTF.

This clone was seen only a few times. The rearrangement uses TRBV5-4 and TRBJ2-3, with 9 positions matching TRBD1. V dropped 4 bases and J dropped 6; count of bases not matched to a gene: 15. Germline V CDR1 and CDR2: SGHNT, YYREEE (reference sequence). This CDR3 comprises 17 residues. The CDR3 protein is CASSTRDRERGMDTQYF. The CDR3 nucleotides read TGTGCCAGCAGCACAAGGGACAGGGAAAGGGGCATGGATACGCAGTATTTT.

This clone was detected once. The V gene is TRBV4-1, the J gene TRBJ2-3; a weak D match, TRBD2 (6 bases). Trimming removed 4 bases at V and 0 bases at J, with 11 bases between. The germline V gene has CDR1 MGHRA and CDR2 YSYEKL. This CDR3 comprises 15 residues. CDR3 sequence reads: CASSRSGSSTDTQYF. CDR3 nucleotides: TGCGCCAGCAGCCGGTCCGGGAGTAGCACAGATACGCAGTATTTT.

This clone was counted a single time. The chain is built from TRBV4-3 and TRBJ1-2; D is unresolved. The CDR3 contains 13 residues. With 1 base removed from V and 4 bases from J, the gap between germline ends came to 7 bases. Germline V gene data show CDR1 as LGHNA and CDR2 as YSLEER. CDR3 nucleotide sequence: TGCGCCAGCAGCCAAGTTAGGAGCTATGGCTACACCTTC. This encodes CASSQVRSYGYTF.

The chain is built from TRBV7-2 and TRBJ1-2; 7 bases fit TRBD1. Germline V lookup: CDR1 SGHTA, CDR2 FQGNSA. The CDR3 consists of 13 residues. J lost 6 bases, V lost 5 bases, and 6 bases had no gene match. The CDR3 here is CASSDRVCDGYTF. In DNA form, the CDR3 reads TGTGCCAGCAGCGACAGGGTTTGTGATGGCTACACCTTC.

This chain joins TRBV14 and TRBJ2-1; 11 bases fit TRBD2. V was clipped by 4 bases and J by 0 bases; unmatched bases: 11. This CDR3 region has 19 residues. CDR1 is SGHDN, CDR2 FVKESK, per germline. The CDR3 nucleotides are TGTGCCAGCAGCCCGCGACTAGCGGGATACGGAAGCTCCTACAATGAGCAGTTCTTC. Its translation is CASSPRLAGYGSSYNEQFF. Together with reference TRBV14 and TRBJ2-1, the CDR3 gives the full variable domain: EAGVTQFPSHSVIEKGQTVTLRCDPISGHDNLYWYRRVMGKEIKFLLHFVKESKQDESGMPNNRFLAERTGGTYSTLKVQPAELEDSGVYFCASSPRLAGYGSSYNEQFFGPGTRLTVL.

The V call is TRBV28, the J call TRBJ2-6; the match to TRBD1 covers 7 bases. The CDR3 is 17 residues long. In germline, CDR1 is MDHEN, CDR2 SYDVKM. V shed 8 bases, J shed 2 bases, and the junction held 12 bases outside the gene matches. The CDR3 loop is CASSWDSVNAGANVLTF. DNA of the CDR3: TGTGCCAGCTCCTGGGACAGCGTGAACGCTGGGGCCAACGTCCTGACTTTC.

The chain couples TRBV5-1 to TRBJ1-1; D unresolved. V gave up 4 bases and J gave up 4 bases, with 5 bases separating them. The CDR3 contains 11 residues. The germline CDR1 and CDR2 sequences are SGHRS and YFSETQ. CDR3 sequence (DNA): TGCGCCAGCAGCGGCGGCACTGAAGCTTTCTTT. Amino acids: CASSGGTEAFF.

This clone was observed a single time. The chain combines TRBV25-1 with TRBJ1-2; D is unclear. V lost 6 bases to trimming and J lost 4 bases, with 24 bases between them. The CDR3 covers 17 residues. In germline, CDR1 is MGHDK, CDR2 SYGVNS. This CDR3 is CASSGPAVGRNAYGYTF. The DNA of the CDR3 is TGTGCCAGCAGCGGCCCTGCGGTAGGCAGAAATGCCTATGGCTACACCTTC.

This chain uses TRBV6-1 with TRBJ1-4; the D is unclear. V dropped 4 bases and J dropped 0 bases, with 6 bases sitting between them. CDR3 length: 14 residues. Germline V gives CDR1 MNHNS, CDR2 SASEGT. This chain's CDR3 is CASSGSTTNEKLFF. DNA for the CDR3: TGTGCCAGCAGTGGTTCAACAACTAATGAAAAACTGTTTTTT.